Given below is one T cell receptor beta chain in context. Its specificity is not known. The template, roughly 0.45 ug total RNA, yielded TCR beta cDNA made with a constant-region primer. Three-round nested multiplex PCR performed with slightly modified ARM-PCR produced the TCR beta libraries. Forward primers for TRBV1-TRBV30 and a C-beta reverse primer served the first two PCR rounds, at roughly 10 cycles each. TCRdb used MiXCR to reprocess the multiplex PCR reads, holding one entry per CDR3 protein. This table has about 320,000 distinct CDR3 sequences, 50% to 75% appearing once. This sample is part of a study of tumor-infiltrating lymphocytes in primary liver carcinoma. Study overall: Patients were men and women aged 30 to 69 years. Whole-study findings and limits: The bulk unsorted samples meant that CD4+ and CD8+ repertoires went uncompared. Tumors had a top-250-clone fraction that was significantly higher than blood (p = 0.039).

For blood RNA, unsorted whole blood served as the source, and germline DNA was extracted too. A sample of roughly 3.8 milliliters of peripheral blood was taken before surgery. CDR3 length: 15 amino acids. CDR1 is SGHAT, CDR2 FQNNGV, per germline. Trimming took 0 bases from V and 8 from J, leaving 14 bases between them. This chain joins TRBV11-2 and TRBJ2-1; D uncertain. The sample was peripheral blood. This TCR came from a woman under 40 with primary liver carcinoma and hepatitis B virus infection. In DNA, the CDR3 is TGTGCCAGCAGCTTAGAGAGGAGTGGCTTCCATGAGCAGTTCTTC. Translating gives CASSLERSGFHEQFF.